This T cell receptor (beta chain) is from a study of T cell responses to AZD1222 COVID-19 vaccine. This clone was seen a few times. The data were produced by immunoSEQ multiplex PCR, yet TCRdb's version contains in-frame clones alone and is incomplete. The sample consists of about 170,000 clones, around 85% of them appearing once. The CDR3 contains 11 residues. Germline CDR1 is DFQATT and CDR2 is SNEGSKA (reference sequence). Trimming took off 4 bases at V and 7 bases at J, with 10 bases between the two ends. This material consisted of peripheral blood, taken 28 days after the second AZD1222 dose. The chain carries TRBV20-1 and TRBJ1-1, with D uncertain. The receptor comes from an adult who received the AZD1222 COVID-19 vaccine. The CDR3 here is CSAKETGEAFF. As DNA, the CDR3 is TGCAGTGCTAAGGAGACGGGTGAAGCTTTCTTT.